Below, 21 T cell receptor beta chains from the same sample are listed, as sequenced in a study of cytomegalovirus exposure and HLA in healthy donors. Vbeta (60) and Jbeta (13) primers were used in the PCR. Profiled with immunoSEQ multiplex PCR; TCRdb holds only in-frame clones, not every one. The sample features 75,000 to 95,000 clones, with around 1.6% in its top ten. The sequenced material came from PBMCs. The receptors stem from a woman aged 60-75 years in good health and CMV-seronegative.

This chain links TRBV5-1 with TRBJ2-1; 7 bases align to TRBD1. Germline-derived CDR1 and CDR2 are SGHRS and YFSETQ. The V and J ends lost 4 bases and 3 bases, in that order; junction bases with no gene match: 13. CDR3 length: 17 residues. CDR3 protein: CASSLKVSDRDYNEQFF. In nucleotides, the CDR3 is TGCGCCAGCAGCCTTAAAGTTAGCGACAGGGACTACAATGAGCAGTTCTTC.

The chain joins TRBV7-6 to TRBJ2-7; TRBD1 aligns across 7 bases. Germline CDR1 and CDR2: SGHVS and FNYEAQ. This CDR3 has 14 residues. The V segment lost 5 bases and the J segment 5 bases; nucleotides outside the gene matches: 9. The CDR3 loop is CASSPQGKGNEQYF. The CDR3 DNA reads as TGTGCCAGCAGCCCACAGGGGAAGGGGAACGAGCAGTACTTC.

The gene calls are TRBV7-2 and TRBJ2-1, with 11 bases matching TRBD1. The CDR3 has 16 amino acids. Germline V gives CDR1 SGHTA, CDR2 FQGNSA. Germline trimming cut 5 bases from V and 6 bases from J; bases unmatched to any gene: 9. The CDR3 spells CASSGSGTGGVNEQFF. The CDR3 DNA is TGTGCCAGCAGCGGATCCGGGACAGGGGGTGTCAATGAGCAGTTCTTC.

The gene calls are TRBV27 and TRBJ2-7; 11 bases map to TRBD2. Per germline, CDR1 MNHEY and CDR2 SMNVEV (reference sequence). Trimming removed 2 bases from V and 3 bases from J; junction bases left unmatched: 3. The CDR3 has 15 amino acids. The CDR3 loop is CASSLIGTSGYEQYF. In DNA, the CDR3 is TGTGCCAGCAGTTTAATAGGGACTAGCGGCTACGAGCAGTACTTC.

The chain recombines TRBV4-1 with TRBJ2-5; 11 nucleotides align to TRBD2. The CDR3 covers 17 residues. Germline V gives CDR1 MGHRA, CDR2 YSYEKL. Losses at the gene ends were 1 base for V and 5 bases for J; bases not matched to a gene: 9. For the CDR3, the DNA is TGCGCCAGCAGCCAAGTGTCTAGCGGGAGGCCAGGGGAGACCCAGTACTTC. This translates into CASSQVSSGRPGETQYF.

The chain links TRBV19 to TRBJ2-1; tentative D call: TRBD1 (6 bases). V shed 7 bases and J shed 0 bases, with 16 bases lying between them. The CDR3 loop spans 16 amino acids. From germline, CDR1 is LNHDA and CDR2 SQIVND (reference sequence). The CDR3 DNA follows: TGTGCCAGTACCCAGGGGTCGGGGAGCTCCTACAATGAGCAGTTCTTC. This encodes CASTQGSGSSYNEQFF. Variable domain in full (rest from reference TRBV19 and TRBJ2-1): DGGITQSPKYLFRKEGQNVTLSCEQNLNHDAMYWYRQDPGQGLRLIYYSQIVNDFQKGDIAEGYSVSREKKESFPLTVTSAQKNPTAFYLCASTQGSGSSYNEQFFGPGTRLTVL.

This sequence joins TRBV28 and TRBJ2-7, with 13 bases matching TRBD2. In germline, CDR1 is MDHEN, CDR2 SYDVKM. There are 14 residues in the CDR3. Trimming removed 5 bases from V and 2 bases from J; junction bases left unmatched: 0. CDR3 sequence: CASSTSGRAYEQYF. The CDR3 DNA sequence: TGTGCCAGCAGTACTAGCGGGAGGGCCTACGAGCAGTACTTC.

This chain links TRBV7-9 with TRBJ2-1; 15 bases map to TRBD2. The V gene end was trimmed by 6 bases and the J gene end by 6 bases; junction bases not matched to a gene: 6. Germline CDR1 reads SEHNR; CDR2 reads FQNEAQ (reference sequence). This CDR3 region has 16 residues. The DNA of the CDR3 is TGTGCCAGCAGTTACACGGGACTAGCGGGAGGCAATGAGCAGTTCTTC. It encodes CASSYTGLAGGNEQFF.

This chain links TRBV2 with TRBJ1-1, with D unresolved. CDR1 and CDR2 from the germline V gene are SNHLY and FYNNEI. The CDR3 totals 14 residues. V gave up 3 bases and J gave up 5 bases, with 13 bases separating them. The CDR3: CASSETKGGTEAFF. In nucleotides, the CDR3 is TGTGCCAGCAGTGAGACTAAGGGCGGGACTGAAGCTTTCTTT. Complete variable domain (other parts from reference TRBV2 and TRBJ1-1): EPEVTQTPSHQVTQMGQEVILRCVPISNHLYFYWYRQILGQKVEFLVSFYNNEISEKSEIFDDQFSVERPDGSNFTLKIRSTKLEDSAMYFCASSETKGGTEAFFGQGTRLTVV.

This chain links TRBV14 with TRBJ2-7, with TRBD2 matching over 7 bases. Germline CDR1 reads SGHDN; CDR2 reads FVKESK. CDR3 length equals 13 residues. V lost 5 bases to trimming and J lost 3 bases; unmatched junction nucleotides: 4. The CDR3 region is CASSGSGGYEQYF. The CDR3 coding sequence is TGTGCCAGCAGCGGTTCGGGGGGCTACGAGCAGTACTTC.

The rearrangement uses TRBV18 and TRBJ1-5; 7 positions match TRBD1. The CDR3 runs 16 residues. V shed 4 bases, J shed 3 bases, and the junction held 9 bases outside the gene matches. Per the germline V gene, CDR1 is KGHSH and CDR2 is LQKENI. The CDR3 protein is CASSLSRDSPNQPQHF. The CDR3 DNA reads TGTGCCAGCTCACTCAGTAGGGACAGTCCCAATCAGCCCCAGCATTTT.

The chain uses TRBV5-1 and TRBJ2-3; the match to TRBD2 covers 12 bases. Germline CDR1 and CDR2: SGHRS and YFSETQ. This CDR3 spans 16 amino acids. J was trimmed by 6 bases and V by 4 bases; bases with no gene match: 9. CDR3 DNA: TGCGCCAGCAGCCGAGGACTAGCGGGGTACTCGGATACGCAGTATTTT. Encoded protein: CASSRGLAGYSDTQYF.

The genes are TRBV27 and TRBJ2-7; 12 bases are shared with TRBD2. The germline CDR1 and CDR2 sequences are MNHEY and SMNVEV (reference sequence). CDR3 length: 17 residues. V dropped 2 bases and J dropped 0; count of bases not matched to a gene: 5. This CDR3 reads CASSLVLAGGRSYEQYF. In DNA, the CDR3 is TGTGCCAGCAGTTTAGTACTAGCGGGAGGACGCTCCTACGAGCAGTACTTC.

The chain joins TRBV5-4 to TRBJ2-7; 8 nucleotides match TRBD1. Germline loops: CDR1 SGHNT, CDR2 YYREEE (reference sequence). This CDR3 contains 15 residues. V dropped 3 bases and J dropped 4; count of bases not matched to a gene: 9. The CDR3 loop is CASSYSGQGRYEQYF. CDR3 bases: TGTGCCAGCAGCTATAGCGGACAGGGACGTTACGAGCAGTACTTC.

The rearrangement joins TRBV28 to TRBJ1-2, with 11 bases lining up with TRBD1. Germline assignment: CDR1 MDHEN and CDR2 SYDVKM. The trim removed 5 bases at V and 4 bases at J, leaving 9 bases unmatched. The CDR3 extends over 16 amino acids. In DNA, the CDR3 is TGTGCCAGCAGTCCACCCGGACAGGGGGCTAGCTATGGCTACACCTTC. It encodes CASSPPGQGASYGYTF.

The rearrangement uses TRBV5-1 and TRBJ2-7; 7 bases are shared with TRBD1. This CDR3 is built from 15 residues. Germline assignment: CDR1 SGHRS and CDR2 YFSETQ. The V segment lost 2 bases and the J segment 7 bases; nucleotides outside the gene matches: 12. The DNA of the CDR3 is TGCGCCAGCAGCTTTCAGGGGGTAGGCTCGTCGGAGCAGTACTTC. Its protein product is CASSFQGVGSSEQYF. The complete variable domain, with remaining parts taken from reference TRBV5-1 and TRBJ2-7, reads KAGVTQTPRYLIKTRGQQVTLSCSPISGHRSVSWYQQTPGQGLQFLFEYFSETQRNKGNFPGRFSGRQFSNSRSEMNVSTLELGDSALYLCASSFQGVGSSEQYFGPGTRLTVT.

The CDR3 loop reads CASSFDSVNTGELFF. The CDR3 nucleotides read TGTGCCAGCAGTTTCGACAGTGTAAACACCGGGGAGCTGTTTTTT. The chain recombines TRBV2 with TRBJ2-2; a weak D match, TRBD1 (5 bases). CDR3 length: 15 amino acids. The V gene's germline CDR1 is SNHLY and CDR2 FYNNEI. V lost 5 bases and J lost 2, with 12 bases in between.

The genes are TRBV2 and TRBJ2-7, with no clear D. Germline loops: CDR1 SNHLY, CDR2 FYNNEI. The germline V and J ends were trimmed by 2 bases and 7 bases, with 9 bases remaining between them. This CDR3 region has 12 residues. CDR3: CASSENRGEQYF. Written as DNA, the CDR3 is TGTGCCAGCAGTGAAAACCGAGGAGAGCAGTACTTC.

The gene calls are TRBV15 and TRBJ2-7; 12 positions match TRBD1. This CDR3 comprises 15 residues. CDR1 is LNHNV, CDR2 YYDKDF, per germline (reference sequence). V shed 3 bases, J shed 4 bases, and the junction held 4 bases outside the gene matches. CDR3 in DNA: TGTGCCACCAGCAGTCCGGGACAGGGGGCTTACGAGCAGTACTTC. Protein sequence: CATSSPGQGAYEQYF.

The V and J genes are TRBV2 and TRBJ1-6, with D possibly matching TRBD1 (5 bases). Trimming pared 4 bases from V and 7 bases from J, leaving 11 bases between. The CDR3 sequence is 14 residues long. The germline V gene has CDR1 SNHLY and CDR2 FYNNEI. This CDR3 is CASSAQVGNSPLHF. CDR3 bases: TGTGCCAGCAGTGCACAGGTTGGGAATTCACCCCTCCACTTT.

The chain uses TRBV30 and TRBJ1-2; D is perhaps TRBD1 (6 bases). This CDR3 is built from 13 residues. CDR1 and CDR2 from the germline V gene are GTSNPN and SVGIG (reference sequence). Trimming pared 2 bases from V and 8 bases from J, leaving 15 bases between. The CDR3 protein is CAWSLGGRGGYTF. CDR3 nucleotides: TGTGCCTGGAGTCTCGGGGGGCGCGGAGGCTACACCTTC.